This TCR beta chain emerged from a study of T cell responses to AZD1222 COVID-19 vaccine. On this clone: Its antigen is undetermined.

Data came from immunoSEQ multiplex PCR; TCRdb stores just in-frame clones and leaves some out. The data hold about 110,000 clones, with approximately 87% observed a single time. The germline V gene has CDR1 SGHRS and CDR2 YFSETQ. This CDR3 is built from 16 residues. The trim removed 2 bases at V and 1 base at J, leaving 3 bases unmatched. Regarding the study as a whole: Two AZD1222 administrations were followed by greater Spike-specific TCR breadth and depth.

The sample in question was peripheral blood, obtained on day 0 of AZD1222 vaccination. This sequence was found in an adult in good health. The chain joins TRBV5-1 to TRBJ2-3, with 11 positions matching TRBD2. The CDR3 reads CASSFSLAGGTDTQYF. CDR3 in DNA: TGCGCCAGCAGCTTTTCACTAGCGGGAGGCACAGATACGCAGTATTTT.